This record looks at one TCR beta chain sequence and its context. These data originate in a study of shared clonotypes between healthy human individuals. V was trimmed by 4 bases and J by 5 bases, leaving 21 bases between them. CDR3 length: 16 residues. Germline CDR1 is SGHRS and CDR2 is YFSETQ. Each cell subset's genomic DNA was divided evenly among several immunoSEQ plates. The method was immunoSEQ multiplex PCR; TCRdb's version includes in-frame clones alone and lacks a portion of them. The table records fewer than 650,000 clones, about 82% of them present only once. The receptor's source is a woman in her 40s in good health. Some clones in this sample may be carry-over from other donors' samples. What was sequenced was PBMCs. This chain connects TRBV5-1 to TRBJ1-1; D ambiguous. DNA for the CDR3: TGCGCCAGCAGCCCTTTTGGTGGTACCTCAGGAACTGAAGCTTTCTTT. Its translation: CASSPFGGTSGTEAFF.